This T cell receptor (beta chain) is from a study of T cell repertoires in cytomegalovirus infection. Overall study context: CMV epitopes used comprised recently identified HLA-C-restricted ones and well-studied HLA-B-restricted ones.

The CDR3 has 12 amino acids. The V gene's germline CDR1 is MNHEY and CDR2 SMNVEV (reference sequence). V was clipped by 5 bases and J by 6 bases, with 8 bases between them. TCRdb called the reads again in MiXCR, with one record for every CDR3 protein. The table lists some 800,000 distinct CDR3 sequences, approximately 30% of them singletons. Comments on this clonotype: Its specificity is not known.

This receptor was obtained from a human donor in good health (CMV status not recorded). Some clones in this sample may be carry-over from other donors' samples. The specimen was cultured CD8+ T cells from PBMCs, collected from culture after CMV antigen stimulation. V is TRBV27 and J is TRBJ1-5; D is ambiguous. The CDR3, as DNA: TGTGCCAGCAGTACTTTAGGTCAGCCCCAGCATTTT. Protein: CASSTLGQPQHF.